This TCR beta chain appears in the sequencing data of a study of blood T cells in healthy people across ages. Germline V CDR1 and CDR2: ENHRY, SYGVKD. Between the trimmed V and J ends, which lost 0 bases and 9 bases, there was a span of 12 bases. The CDR3 consists of 14 residues. At least 5.5 micrograms of total RNA were extracted per sample. A second PCR, run for about 7 to 11 cycles, used a sample-barcoded 5' primer plus a J-beta primer mix. TCRdb reprocessed the 5' RACE reads via MiXCR and lists one record per CDR3 protein. The sample consists of hundreds of thousands of distinct CDR3 sequences, about 43% of them appearing once.

This chain joins TRBV10-3 and TRBJ1-5; unclear D gene. This receptor was obtained from a man at least 80 years old in good health. The sequenced material came from blood. Here the CDR3 reads CAISESSEISPQHF. Written as DNA, the CDR3 is TGTGCCATCAGTGAGTCGTCAGAAATCTCGCCCCAGCATTTT.